The source of this T cell receptor (beta chain) is a study of long-term antiretroviral therapy in people with HIV. Study-wide results and caveats: Control repertoires displayed wider CDR3 length ranges than the HIV repertoires. Although diversity increased after ART, it remained lower than in transplant donor controls. Documentation of ART adherence, viral resistance or therapy changes was absent.

Survey-level resolution applied to immunoSEQ assay v3.0. The protocol was immunoSEQ multiplex PCR, while the TCRdb copy is restricted to in-frame clones and leaves out a portion. The sample contains over 30,000 clones, approximately 84% of which appear only once. The ends were cut back, 8 bases at V and 8 bases at J, with 15 bases in the middle. CDR3 length: 12 amino acids. CDR1 MRHNA and CDR2 SNTAGT come from the germline V gene. Worth noting for this clone: Its antigen is still unknown.

Participants living with HIV all received treatment in the United States. The starting material was unsorted PBMCs, obtained 3.1 years after starting antiretroviral therapy. The TCR was taken from a woman aged 45-59 years with HIV. The chain joins TRBV6-4 to TRBJ1-2, with D perhaps TRBD1 (5 bases). The DNA for the CDR3 is TGTGCCAGCCGAGATGAAGGGGTAGGCTACACCTTC. This encodes CASRDEGVGYTF.